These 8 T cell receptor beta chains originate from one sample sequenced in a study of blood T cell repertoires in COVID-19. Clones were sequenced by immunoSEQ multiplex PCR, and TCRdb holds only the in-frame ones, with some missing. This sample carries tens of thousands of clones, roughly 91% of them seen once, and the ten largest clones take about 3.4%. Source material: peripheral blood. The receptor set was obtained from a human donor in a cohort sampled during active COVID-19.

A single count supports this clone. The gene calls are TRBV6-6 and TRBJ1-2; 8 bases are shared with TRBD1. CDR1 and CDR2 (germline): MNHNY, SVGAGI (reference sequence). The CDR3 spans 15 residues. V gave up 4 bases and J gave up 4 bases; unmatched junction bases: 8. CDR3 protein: CASSFGQGRGYGYTF. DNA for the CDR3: TGTGCCAGCAGTTTCGGACAGGGACGGGGCTATGGCTACACCTTC.

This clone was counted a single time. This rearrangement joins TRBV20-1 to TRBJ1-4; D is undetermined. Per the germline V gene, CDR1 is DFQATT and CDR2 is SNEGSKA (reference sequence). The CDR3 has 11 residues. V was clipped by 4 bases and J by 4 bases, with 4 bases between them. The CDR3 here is CSATFNEKLFF. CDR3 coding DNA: TGCAGTGCTACATTTAATGAAAAACTGTTTTTT.

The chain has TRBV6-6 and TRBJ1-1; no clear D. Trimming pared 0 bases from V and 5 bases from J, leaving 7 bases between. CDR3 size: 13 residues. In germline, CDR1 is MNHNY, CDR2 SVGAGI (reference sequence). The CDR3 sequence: CASSYSRDTEAFF. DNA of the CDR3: TGTGCCAGCAGTTACTCGAGGGATACTGAAGCTTTCTTT.

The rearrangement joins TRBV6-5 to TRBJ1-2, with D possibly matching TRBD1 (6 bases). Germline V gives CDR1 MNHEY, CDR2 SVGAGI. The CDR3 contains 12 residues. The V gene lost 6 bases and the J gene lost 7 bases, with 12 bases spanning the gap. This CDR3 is CASSQTGSGYTF. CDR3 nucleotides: TGTGCCAGCAGCCAAACAGGGTCTGGCTACACCTTC.

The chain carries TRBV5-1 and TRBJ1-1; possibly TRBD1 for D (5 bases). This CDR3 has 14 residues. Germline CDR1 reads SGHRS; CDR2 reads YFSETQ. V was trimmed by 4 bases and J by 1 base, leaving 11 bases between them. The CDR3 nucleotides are TGCGCCAGCAGCCCCCTGGGGCGGAACACTGAAGCTTTCTTT. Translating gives CASSPLGRNTEAFF. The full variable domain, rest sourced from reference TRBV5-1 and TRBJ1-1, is KAGVTQTPRYLIKTRGQQVTLSCSPISGHRSVSWYQQTPGQGLQFLFEYFSETQRNKGNFPGRFSGRQFSNSRSEMNVSTLELGDSALYLCASSPLGRNTEAFFGQGTRLTVV.

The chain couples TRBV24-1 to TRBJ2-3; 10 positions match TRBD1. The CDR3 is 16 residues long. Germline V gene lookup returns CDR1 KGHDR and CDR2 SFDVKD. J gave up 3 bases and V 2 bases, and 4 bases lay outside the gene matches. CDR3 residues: CATSDWTGGRTDTQYF. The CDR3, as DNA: TGTGCCACCAGTGATTGGACAGGGGGGAGGACAGATACGCAGTATTTT.

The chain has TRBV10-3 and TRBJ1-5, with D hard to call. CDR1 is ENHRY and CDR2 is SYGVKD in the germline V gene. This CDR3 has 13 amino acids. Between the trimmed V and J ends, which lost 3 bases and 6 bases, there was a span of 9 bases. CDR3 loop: CAISEESGQPQHF. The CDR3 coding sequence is TGTGCCATCAGTGAAGAAAGCGGTCAGCCCCAGCATTTT.

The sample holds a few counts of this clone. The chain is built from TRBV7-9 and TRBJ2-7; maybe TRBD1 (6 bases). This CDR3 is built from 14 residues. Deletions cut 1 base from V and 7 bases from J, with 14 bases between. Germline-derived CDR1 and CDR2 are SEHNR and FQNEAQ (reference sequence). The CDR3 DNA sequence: TGTGCCAGCAGCTTAGACCTGGGGGCGCTTGAGCAGTACTTC. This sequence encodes CASSLDLGALEQYF.